This T cell receptor (beta chain) was identified in a study of T cells in Graves' hyperthyroidism and ophthalmopathy. Amplified TCR beta CDR3 regions came from RNA transcripts. In the first-round RT-PCR of the TCR CDR3, the HTBI primer set was used. TCRdb processed the multiplex PCR reads anew with MiXCR; each CDR3 protein has one entry. The table lists around 620,000 distinct CDR3 sequences, 46% of them singletons. This clonotype was seen ten or more times. Uncontrolled infection, other autoimmune disease, pregnancy or lactation led to exclusion. The study based diagnoses on clinical symptoms, serum thyroxine and TRAb, thyroid ultrasound and orbital computed tomography. Germline CDR1 reads SNHLY; CDR2 reads FYNNEI. V shed 4 bases, J shed 5 bases, and the junction held 5 bases outside the gene matches. The CDR3 consists of 15 residues.

Material for sequencing was peripheral blood or thyroid tissue (not recorded which). This clonotype was obtained from an adult woman with Graves' disease, either hyperthyroidism or ophthalmopathy (not recorded which). The genes are TRBV2 and TRBJ1-6; 7 bases are shared with TRBD1. The CDR3 region has the DNA TGTGCCAGCAGTGGACAGGGCAGCCATAATTCACCCCTCCACTTT. Encoded protein: CASSGQGSHNSPLHF.